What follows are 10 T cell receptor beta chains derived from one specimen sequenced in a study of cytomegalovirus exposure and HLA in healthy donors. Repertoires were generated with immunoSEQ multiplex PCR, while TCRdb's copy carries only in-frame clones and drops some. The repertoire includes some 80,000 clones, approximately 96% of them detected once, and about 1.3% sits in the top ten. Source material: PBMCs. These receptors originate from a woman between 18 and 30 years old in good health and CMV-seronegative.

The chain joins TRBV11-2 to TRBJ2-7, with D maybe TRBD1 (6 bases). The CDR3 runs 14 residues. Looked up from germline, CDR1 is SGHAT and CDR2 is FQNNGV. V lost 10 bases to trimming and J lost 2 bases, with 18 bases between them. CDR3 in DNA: TGTGCCACCCTACGATCGAGGGGGACCTACGAGCAGTACTTC. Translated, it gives CATLRSRGTYEQYF.

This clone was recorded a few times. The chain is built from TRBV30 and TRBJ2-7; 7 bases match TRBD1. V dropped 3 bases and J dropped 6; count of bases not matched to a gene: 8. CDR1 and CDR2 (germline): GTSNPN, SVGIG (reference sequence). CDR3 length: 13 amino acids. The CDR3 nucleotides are TGTGCCTGGAGGGACACAGGGGTCCTCGAGCAGTACTTC. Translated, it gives CAWRDTGVLEQYF.

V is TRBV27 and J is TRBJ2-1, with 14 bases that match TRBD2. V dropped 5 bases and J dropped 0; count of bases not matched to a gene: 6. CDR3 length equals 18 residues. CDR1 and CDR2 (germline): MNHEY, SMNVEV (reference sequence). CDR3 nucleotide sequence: TGTGCCAGCAGTCCTGGGACTAGCGGGAGCTTCTCCTACAATGAGCAGTTCTTC. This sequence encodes CASSPGTSGSFSYNEQFF.

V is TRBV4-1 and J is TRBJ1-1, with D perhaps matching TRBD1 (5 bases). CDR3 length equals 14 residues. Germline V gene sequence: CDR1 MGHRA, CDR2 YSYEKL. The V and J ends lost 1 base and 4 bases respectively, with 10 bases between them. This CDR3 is CASSQVQGGTEAFF. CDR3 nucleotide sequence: TGCGCCAGCAGCCAAGTTCAGGGAGGCACTGAAGCTTTCTTT.

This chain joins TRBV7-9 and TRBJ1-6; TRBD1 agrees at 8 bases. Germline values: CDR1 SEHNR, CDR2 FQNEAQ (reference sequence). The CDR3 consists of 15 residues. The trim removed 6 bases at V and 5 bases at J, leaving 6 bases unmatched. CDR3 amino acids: CASSRQGWDNSPLHF. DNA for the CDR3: TGTGCCAGCAGTCGACAGGGGTGGGATAATTCACCCCTCCACTTT.

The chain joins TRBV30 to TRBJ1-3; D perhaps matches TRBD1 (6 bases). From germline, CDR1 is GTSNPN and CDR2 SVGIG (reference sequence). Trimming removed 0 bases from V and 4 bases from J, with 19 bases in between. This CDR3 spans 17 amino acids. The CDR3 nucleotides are TGTGCCTGGAGTGTTCTTTCTCTGGGACAATGGGGAAACACCATATATTTT. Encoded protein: CAWSVLSLGQWGNTIYF.

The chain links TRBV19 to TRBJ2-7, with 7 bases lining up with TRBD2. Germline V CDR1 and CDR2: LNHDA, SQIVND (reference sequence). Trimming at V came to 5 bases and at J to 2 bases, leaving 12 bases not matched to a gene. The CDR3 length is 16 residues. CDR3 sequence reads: CASSPPAGVGAYEQYF. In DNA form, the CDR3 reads TGTGCCAGTAGTCCCCCTGCGGGAGTCGGCGCCTACGAGCAGTACTTC. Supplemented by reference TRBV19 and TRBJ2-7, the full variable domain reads DGGITQSPKYLFRKEGQNVTLSCEQNLNHDAMYWYRQDPGQGLRLIYYSQIVNDFQKGDIAEGYSVSREKKESFPLTVTSAQKNPTAFYLCASSPPAGVGAYEQYFGPGTRLTVT.

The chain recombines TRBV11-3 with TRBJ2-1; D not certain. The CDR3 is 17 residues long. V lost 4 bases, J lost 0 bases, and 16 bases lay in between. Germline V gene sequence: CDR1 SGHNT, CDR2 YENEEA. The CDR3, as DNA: TGTGCCAGCAGCTCCCCCGGCGGTTCTAGCTCCTACAATGAGCAGTTCTTC. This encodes CASSSPGGSSSYNEQFF.

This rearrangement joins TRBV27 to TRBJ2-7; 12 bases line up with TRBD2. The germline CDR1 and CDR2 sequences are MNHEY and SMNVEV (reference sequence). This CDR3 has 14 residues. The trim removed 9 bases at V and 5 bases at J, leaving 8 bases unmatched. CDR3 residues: CARFLAGGRDEQYF. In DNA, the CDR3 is TGTGCCAGATTTCTAGCGGGAGGGCGGGACGAGCAGTACTTC.

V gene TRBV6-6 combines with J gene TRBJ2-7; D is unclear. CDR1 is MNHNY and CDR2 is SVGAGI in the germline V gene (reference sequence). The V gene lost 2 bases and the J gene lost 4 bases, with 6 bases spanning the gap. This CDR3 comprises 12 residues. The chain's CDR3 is CASSYGLYEQYF. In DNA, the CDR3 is TGTGCCAGCAGTTACGGCCTGTACGAGCAGTACTTC.